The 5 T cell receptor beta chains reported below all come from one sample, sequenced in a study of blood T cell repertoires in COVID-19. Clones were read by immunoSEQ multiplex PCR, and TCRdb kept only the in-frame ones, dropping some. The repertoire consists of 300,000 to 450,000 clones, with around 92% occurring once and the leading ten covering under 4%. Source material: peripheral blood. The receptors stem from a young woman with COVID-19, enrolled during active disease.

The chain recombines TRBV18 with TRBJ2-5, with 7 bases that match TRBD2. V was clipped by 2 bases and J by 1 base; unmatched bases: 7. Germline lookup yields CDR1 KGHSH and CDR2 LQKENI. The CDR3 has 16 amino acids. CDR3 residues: CASSPGTTVTQETQYF. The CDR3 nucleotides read TGTGCCAGCTCACCAGGGACTACAGTCACCCAAGAGACCCAGTACTTC.

In nucleotides, the CDR3 is TGTGCCAGCAGGGCCCCCGACACAGGGGGCCGAAATGAGCAGTTCTTC. This translates into CASRAPDTGGRNEQFF. This chain joins TRBV28 and TRBJ2-1, with 9 bases aligning to TRBD1. The CDR3 length is 16 residues. The V gene's germline CDR1 is MDHEN and CDR2 SYDVKM. Losses at the gene ends were 6 bases for V and 7 bases for J; bases not matched to a gene: 13.

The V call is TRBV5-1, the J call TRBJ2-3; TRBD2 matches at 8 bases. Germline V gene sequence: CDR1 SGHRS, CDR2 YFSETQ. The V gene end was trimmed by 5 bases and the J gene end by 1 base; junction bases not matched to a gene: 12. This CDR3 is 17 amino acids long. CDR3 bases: TGCGCCAGCAGGGCGGGGGGCTCCCCCACGGGCACAGATACGCAGTATTTT. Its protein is CASRAGGSPTGTDTQYF.

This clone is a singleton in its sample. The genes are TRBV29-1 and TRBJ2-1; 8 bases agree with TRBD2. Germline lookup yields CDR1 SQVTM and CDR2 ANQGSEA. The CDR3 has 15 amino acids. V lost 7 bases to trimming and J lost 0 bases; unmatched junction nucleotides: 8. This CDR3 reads CSAVSGSTSYNEQFF. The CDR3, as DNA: TGCAGCGCCGTCAGCGGGAGCACCTCCTACAATGAGCAGTTCTTC.

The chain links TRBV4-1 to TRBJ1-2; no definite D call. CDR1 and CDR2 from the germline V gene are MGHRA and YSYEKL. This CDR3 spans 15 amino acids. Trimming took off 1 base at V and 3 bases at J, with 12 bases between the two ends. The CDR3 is CASSQVSHSYYGYTF. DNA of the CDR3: TGCGCCAGCAGCCAAGTCTCCCACAGCTACTATGGCTACACCTTC.